This T cell receptor (beta chain) was obtained from a study of blood T cell repertoires in COVID-19. On the study more broadly: COVID-19 samples, acute and convalescent, were from the United States, Italy and Spain.

In the original processing: Nucleated cell counts were estimated from reference gene primer amplification. Assay used: immunoSEQ multiplex PCR; TCRdb lists only in-frame clones, some missing. The DNA gave D and trimming, while V, J and clone size come from that table. The table lists approximately 210,000 clones, around 87% of them singletons. Germline CDR1 GTSNPN, CDR2 SVGIG (reference sequence). The CDR3 length is 13 residues. Trimming stripped 0 bases from V and 4 bases from J, with 9 bases between. Participant-given clinical history determined each cohort assignment. Among Cohort 3 donors, those recovered had two negative PCRs, clearance, or symptom resolution.

The chain uses TRBV30 and TRBJ1-1; a weak D match, TRBD1 (5 bases). The origin of this receptor is a woman in her twenties or thirties who had recovered from COVID-19. Sequencing input: PBMCs or T cells enriched from blood (not recorded which). This CDR3 reads CAWSVPGITEAFF. The CDR3 bases are TGTGCCTGGAGTGTTCCAGGGATCACTGAAGCTTTCTTT. The full variable domain, completed using reference TRBV30 and TRBJ1-1, is SQTIHQWPATLVQPVGSPLSLECTVEGTSNPNLYWYRQAAGRGLQLLFYSVGIGQISSEVPQNLSASRPQDRQFILSSKKLLLSDSGFYLCAWSVPGITEAFFGQGTRLTVV.